The sequence of this T cell receptor beta chain was determined in a study of blood T cell repertoires in COVID-19. Study background: Acute and convalescent COVID-19 specimens originated in the United States, Italy and Spain.

The germline CDR1 and CDR2 sequences are LNHDA and SQIVND (reference sequence). Germline trimming cut 5 bases from V and 9 bases from J; bases unmatched to any gene: 9. The CDR3 loop spans 14 amino acids. Recruits, aged about 18 to 95 years, lived in about two dozen US areas. Either two negative PCRs, clearance, or symptom resolution qualified Cohort 3 donors as recovered. Generated by immunoSEQ multiplex PCR, the TCRdb table keeps only in-frame clones and is missing some. This table has around 400,000 clones, 75% to 90% appearing once. The TCR sequence derives from a woman aged 50 to 65 who had recovered from COVID-19. Sequencing was performed on PBMCs or T cells enriched from blood (not recorded which). V is TRBV19 and J is TRBJ2-1, with 8 positions matching TRBD2. CDR3: CASSLGLDYPEQFF. CDR3 sequence (DNA): TGTGCCAGTAGTCTGGGACTAGATTATCCTGAGCAGTTCTTC.